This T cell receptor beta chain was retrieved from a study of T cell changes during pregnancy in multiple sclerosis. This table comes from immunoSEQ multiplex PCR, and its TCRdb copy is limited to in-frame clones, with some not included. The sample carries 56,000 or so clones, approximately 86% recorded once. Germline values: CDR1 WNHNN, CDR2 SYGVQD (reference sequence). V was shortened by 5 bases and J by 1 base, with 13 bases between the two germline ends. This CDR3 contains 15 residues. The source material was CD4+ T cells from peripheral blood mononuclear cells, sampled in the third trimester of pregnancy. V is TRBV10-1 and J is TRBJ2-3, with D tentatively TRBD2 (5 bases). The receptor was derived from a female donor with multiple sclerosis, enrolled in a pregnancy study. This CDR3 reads CASSSSEEGTDTQYF. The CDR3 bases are TGCGCCAGCAGTTCCTCGGAGGAGGGCACAGATACGCAGTATTTT.